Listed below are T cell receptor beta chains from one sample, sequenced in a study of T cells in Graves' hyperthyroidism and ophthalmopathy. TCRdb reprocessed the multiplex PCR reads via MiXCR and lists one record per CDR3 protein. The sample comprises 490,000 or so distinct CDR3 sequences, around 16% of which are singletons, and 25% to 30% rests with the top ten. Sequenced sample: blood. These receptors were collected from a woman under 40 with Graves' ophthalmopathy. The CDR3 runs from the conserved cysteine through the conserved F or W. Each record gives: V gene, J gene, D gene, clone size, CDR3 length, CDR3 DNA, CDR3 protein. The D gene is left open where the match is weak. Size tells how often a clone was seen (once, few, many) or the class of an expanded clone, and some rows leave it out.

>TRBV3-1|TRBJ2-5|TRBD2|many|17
TGTGCCAGCAGCCTCGCCCGTCTAGCGGAGTTTCAAGAGGCCCAGTACTTC
CASSLARLAEFQEAQYF
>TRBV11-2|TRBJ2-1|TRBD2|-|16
TGTGCCAGCAGCTTAAGGCTAGCGGGAGGCCACAATGAGCAGTTCTTC
CASSLRLAGGHNEQFF
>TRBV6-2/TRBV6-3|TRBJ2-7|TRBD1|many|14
TGTGCCAGCAGACCCCTGGACAGGGCCTACGAGCAGTACTTC
CASRPLDRAYEQYF
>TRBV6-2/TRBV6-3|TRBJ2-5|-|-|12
TGTGCCAGCAAAGCCCAACAAGAGACCCAGTACTTC
CASKAQQETQYF
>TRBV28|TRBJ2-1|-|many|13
TGTGCCAGCAGGGACCTAGCGAACTCTGAGCAGTTCTTC
CASRDLANSEQFF
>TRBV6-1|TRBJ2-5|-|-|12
TGTGCCAGCAGCGAACTTCGGGAGACCCAGTACTTC
CASSELRETQYF
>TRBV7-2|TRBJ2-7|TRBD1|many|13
TGTGCCAGCACCATCGACAGGGTTAGCGAGCAGTACTTC
CASTIDRVSEQYF
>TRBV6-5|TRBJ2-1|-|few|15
TGTGCCAGCAGTTACTCGCAGGGCGTAGCTAATGAGCAGTTCTTC
CASSYSQGVANEQFF
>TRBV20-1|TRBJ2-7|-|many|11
TGCAGTGCTAGTAGCCGGTACGAGCAGTACTTC
CSASSRYEQYF
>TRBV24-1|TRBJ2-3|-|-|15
TGTGCCACCAGTGATTTTACCGCCTCCACAGATACGCAGTATTTT
CATSDFTASTDTQYF
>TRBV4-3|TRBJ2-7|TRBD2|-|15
TGCGCCAGCAGCCTACTAGCGGGGCCCCACTACGAGCAGTACTTC
CASSLLAGPHYEQYF
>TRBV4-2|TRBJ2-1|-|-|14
TGTGCCAGCAGCCAAGACGTGGGGGGCAATGAGCAGTTCTTC
CASSQDVGGNEQFF
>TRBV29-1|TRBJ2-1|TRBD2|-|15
TGCAGCCCCCTTTTCCTAGCGGGAGGTAAGGGTGAGCAGTTCTTC
CSPLFLAGGKGEQFF
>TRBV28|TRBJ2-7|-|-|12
TGTGCCAGCAGTCCCCCTATCTACGAGCAGTACTTC
CASSPPIYEQYF
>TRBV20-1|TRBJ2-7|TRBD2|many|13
TGCAGTGGCTCACTAGCGGGGTACTACGAGCAGTACTTC
CSGSLAGYYEQYF
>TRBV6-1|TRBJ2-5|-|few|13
TGTGCCAGCGCGGGCAGGGAATACGAGGCCCAGTACTTC
CASAGREYEAQYF
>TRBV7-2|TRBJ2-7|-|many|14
TGTGCCAGCACCCAAGGCGGAGACTCCTACGAGCAGTACTTC
CASTQGGDSYEQYF
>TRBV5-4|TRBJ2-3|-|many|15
TGTGCCAGCAGCTTTCACACAACTAGCACAGATACGCAGTATTTT
CASSFHTTSTDTQYF
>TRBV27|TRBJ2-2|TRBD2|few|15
TGTGCCAGCAGTACTAGCGGGAGTGACGGCGGGGAGCTGTTTTTT
CASSTSGSDGGELFF
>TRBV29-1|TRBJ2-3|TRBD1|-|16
TGCAGCGTTGAGCTACAGGGGATCCCCCTCACAGATACGCAGTATTTT
CSVELQGIPLTDTQYF
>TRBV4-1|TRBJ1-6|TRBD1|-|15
TGCGCCAGCAGCACCCGACAGGGGTATAATTCACCCCTCCACTTT
CASSTRQGYNSPLHF